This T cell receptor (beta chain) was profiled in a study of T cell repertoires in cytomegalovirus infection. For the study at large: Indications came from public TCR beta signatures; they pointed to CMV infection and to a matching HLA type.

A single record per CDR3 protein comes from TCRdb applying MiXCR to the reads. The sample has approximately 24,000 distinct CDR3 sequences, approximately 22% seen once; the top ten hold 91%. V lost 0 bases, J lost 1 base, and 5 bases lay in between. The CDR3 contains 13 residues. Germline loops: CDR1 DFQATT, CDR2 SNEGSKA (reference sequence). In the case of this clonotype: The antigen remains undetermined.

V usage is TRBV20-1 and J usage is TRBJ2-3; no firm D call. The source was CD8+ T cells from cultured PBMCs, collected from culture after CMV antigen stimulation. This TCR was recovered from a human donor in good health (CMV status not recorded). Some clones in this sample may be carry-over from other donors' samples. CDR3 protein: CSARDLGTDTQYF. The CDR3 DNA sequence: TGCAGTGCTAGAGACTTGGGCACAGATACGCAGTATTTT.